The present T cell receptor beta chain was sequenced within a study of blood T cell repertoires in COVID-19. The wider study: The origin of the acute and convalescent COVID-19 samples was the United States, Italy and Spain. In each case, the material was cDNA or gDNA derived from T cells, B-cell-depleted T cells, or PBMCs.

This CDR3 spans 16 amino acids. The ends lost 4 bases at V and 5 bases at J; junction bases unmatched: 11. Germline V lookup: CDR1 MGHRA, CDR2 YSYEKL. Measured with immunoSEQ multiplex PCR; TCRdb has only the in-frame clones, and not every one. This table holds 45,000 or so clones, about 83% found once. This chain links TRBV4-1 with TRBJ2-3; 8 positions agree with TRBD2. The source material was peripheral blood. The sequence derives from a woman in her fifties or sixties with acute or convalescent COVID-19. The CDR3 nucleotides read TGCGCCAGCAGCCCCTTCTCCAGCGGGAGTGGAGATACGCAGTATTTT. This translates into CASSPFSSGSGDTQYF.